The 19 T cell receptor beta chains below were found in one sample sequenced in a study of human CD8 memory T cell subsets. UMI-labeled 5' RACE yielded the TCR beta libraries. TCRdb processed the 5' RACE reads again and assigns one entry to each CDR3 protein, with no DNA. Its clone listing holds about 10,000 distinct CDR3 sequences. Sequencing was done on a sample of CD8+ T cells from PBMCs. The receptor set was obtained from a human donor in good health.

This sequence joins TRBV6-1 and TRBJ2-4; lacking DNA, the TRBD2 call made by TCRdb goes unchecked. The CDR3 sequence is 16 residues long. Looked up from germline, CDR1 is MNHNS and CDR2 is SASEGT. CDR3 amino acids: CASSDLPGAAKNIQYF.

The chain employs TRBV10-2 and TRBJ1-1. Germline-derived CDR1 and CDR2 are WSHSY and SAAADI. The CDR3 totals 19 residues. CDR3 amino acids: CASSEDTLGGAFTDTEAFF.

CDR3 loop: CASSQLRTGGGGELFF. The chain has TRBV28 and TRBJ2-2; TCRdb's assignment of TRBD1 cannot be checked, as there is no DNA. This CDR3 region has 16 residues. The germline gives CDR1 MDHEN, CDR2 SYDVKM. The full variable domain, with the rest looked up from reference TRBV28 and TRBJ2-2, is DVKVTQSSRYLVKRTGEKVFLECVQDMDHENMFWYRQDPGLGLRLIYFSYDVKMKEKGDIPEGYSVSREKKERFSLILESASTNQTSMYLCASSQLRTGGGGELFFGEGSRLTVL.

This chain uses TRBV28 with TRBJ2-1; TCRdb calls TRBD1, which cannot be checked without DNA. CDR1 and CDR2 from the germline V gene are MDHEN and SYDVKM. The CDR3 loop spans 14 amino acids. The CDR3: CASSSGWAYNEQFF.

This chain uses TRBV19 with TRBJ2-1; no DNA is available, so the TRBD2 call from TCRdb remains unchecked. The CDR3 length is 17 residues. CDR1 is LNHDA and CDR2 is SQIVND in the germline V gene (reference sequence). The CDR3 is CASSSGLAGDQSPEQFF.

The J gene is TRBJ1-1, the V gene TRBV5-1; TCRdb picks TRBD1, but there is no DNA to check that call. This CDR3 contains 16 residues. Germline CDR1 SGHRS, CDR2 YFSETQ. CDR3 sequence: CASRAWTGGMNTEAFF.

This clonotype registers medium-sized by frequency. The chain links TRBV29-1 to TRBJ2-7; TCRdb names TRBD1, which stays unverified in the absence of DNA. Germline loops: CDR1 SQVTM, CDR2 ANQGSEA. This CDR3 contains 16 residues. The CDR3 spells CSVGASSSGLIYEQYF.

The chain employs TRBV7-8 and TRBJ2-3. The CDR3 consists of 15 residues. CDR1 SGHVS and CDR2 FQNEAQ come from the germline V gene. CDR3 in amino acids: CASSLSETSTDTQYF. Combining the CDR3 with reference TRBV7-8 and TRBJ2-3 gives the whole variable domain GAGVSQSPRYKVAKRGQDVALRCDPISGHVSLFWYQQALGQGPEFLTYFQNEAQLDKSGLPSDRFFAERPEGSVSTLKIQRTQQEDSAVYLCASSLSETSTDTQYFGPGTRLTVL.

The chain has TRBV6-5 and TRBJ2-7; TCRdb selects TRBD1, and the lack of DNA leaves this call unchecked. The germline V gene encodes CDR1 MNHEY and CDR2 SVGAGI. The CDR3 covers 14 residues. CDR3 region: CASSYSIGPGEQYF.

The chain couples TRBV19 to TRBJ2-7; absent DNA, TCRdb's TRBD2 call cannot be checked. Looked up from germline, CDR1 is LNHDA and CDR2 is SQIVND (reference sequence). There are 15 residues in the CDR3. The CDR3 sequence is CASSGGARYLYEQYF. The whole variable domain, remainder taken from reference TRBV19 and TRBJ2-7, is DGGITQSPKYLFRKEGQNVTLSCEQNLNHDAMYWYRQDPGQGLRLIYYSQIVNDFQKGDIAEGYSVSREKKESFPLTVTSAQKNPTAFYLCASSGGARYLYEQYFGPGTRLTVT.

The chain employs TRBV14 and TRBJ2-1; TCRdb names TRBD2, which stays unverified in the absence of DNA. The germline gives CDR1 SGHDN, CDR2 FVKESK. The CDR3 has 18 amino acids. The CDR3 loop reads CASSQDLVPGGSKYEQFF.

V is TRBV19 and J is TRBJ2-7; the TRBD2 assignment by TCRdb is unverifiable without DNA. Looked up from germline, CDR1 is LNHDA and CDR2 is SQIVND (reference sequence). The CDR3 runs 16 residues. This CDR3 reads CASSIDWTSGSYEQYF.

The rearrangement joins TRBV18 to TRBJ2-1; no DNA is available, so the TRBD1 call from TCRdb remains unchecked. The CDR3 runs to 16 residues. Germline loops: CDR1 KGHSH, CDR2 LQKENI. The CDR3 here is CASSPVLQGSYNEQFF.

The rearrangement joins TRBV7-9 to TRBJ2-1. Germline-derived CDR1 and CDR2 are SEHNR and FQNEAQ (reference sequence). The length of the CDR3 is 13 residues. CDR3: CASSLPLDNEQFF.

The rearrangement joins TRBV4-1 to TRBJ2-7; without DNA, the TCRdb call of TRBD1 cannot be checked. Germline lookup yields CDR1 MGHRA and CDR2 YSYEKL. There are 16 residues in the CDR3. The CDR3 loop reads CASSQVQGSVSYEQYF.

The V call is TRBV29-1, the J call TRBJ2-1; lacking DNA, the TRBD1 call made by TCRdb goes unchecked. CDR1 and CDR2 (germline): SQVTM, ANQGSEA. The CDR3 sequence is 14 residues long. CDR3: CSVQQGSSYNEQFF.

The chain has TRBV4-2 and TRBJ1-4. The CDR3 length is 12 residues. CDR1 and CDR2 (germline): LGHNA, YNFKEQ. The CDR3 sequence is CASSQLGEKLFF.

This chain uses TRBV5-4 with TRBJ1-1; there is no DNA to check the TCRdb D call of TRBD1. This CDR3 has 15 amino acids. Germline CDR1 and CDR2: SGHNT and YYREEE (reference sequence). CDR3 protein: CASSLSGTGDTEAFF.

The V call is TRBV21-1, the J call TRBJ2-3; TCRdb selects TRBD1, and the lack of DNA leaves this call unchecked. TRBV21-1 is shown as a pseudogene. CDR3 length: 16 amino acids. The CDR3 loop reads CASSKEAAVLGDTQYF.